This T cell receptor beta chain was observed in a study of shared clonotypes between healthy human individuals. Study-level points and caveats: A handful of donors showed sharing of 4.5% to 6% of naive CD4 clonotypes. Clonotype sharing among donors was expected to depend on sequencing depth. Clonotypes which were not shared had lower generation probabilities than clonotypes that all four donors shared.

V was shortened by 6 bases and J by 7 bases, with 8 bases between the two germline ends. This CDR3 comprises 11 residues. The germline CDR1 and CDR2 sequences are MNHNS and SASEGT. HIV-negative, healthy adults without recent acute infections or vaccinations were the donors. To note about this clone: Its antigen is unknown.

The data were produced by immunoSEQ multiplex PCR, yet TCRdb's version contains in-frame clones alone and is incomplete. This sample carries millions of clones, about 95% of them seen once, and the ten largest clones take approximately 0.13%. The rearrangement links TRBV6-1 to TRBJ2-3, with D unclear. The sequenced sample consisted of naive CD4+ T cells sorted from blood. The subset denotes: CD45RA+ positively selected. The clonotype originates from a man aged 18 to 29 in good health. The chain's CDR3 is CASSRLNTQYF. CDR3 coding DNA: TGTGCCAGCAGCCGACTTAATACGCAGTATTTT.